This T cell receptor (beta chain) was captured in a study of human T cells and chemical hapten exposure. One entry per CDR3 protein results from TCRdb running MiXCR on the RACE reads. The sample includes 35,000 to 50,000 distinct CDR3 sequences, about 10% of them seen just once. This clonotype appeared many times. The CDR3 contains 16 residues. Germline CDR1 and CDR2: MNHEY and SMNVEV (reference sequence). The ends were cut back, 5 bases at V and 3 bases at J, with 19 bases in the middle. Time point meaning: pre-sensitization, week 0. Documented treatment: therapeutic diphenylcyclopropenone sensitization with weekly scalp DPC.

The TCR was taken from a man under 40 with alopecia areata. Some clones in this sample may be carry-over from other donors' samples. The source material was whole blood, sampled in connection with sensitization to the hapten diphenylcyclopropenone (DPC). The genes are TRBV27 and TRBJ1-2, with D perhaps TRBD1 (5 bases). The CDR3 protein is CASSPRRQTPHYGYTF. The DNA for the CDR3 is TGTGCCAGCAGTCCTAGGCGACAGACACCACACTATGGCTACACCTTC.